Included here is one T cell receptor beta chain sequence, with context. The treatment denotes: randomized to nivolumab then ipilimumab (arm A) or the reverse (arm B). DNA-damaging chemotherapy had not been given to any patient beforehand. Data came from immunoSEQ multiplex PCR; TCRdb stores just in-frame clones and leaves some out. The sample has 20,000 to 25,000 clones, more than 80% seen once; the top ten hold 10%. These data come from a study of sequential checkpoint blockade in melanoma. Study context: Randomization was 1:1 between first-line nivolumab→ipilimumab and ipilimumab→nivolumab. Both treatment sequences were followed by maintenance nivolumab.

This CDR3 is 15 amino acids long. Trimming removed 4 bases from V and 2 bases from J; junction bases left unmatched: 5. From germline, CDR1 is SEHNR and CDR2 FQNEAQ (reference sequence). This sequence joins TRBV7-9 and TRBJ1-2; 9 nucleotides line up with TRBD1. The material sequenced was CD8+ T cells sorted from blood (inferred from file names), taken from a patient given nivolumab and ipilimumab in sequence. This receptor was taken from a human donor with melanoma. CDR3 region: CASSWGTGFNYGYTF. DNA for the CDR3: TGTGCCAGCAGCTGGGGGACAGGGTTCAACTATGGCTACACCTTC.